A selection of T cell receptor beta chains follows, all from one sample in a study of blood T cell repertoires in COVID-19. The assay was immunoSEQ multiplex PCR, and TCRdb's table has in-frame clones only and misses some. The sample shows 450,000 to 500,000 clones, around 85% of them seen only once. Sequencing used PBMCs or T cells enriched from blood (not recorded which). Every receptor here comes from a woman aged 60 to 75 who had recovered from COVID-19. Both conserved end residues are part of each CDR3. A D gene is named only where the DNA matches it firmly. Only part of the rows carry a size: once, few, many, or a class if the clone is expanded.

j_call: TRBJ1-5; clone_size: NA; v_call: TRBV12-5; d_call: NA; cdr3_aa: CASGLGLNQPQHF; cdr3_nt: TGTGCTAGTGGTTTGGGACTAAATCAGCCCCAGCATTTT
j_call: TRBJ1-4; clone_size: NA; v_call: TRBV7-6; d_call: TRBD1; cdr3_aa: CASSDRVLENEKLFF; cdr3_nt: TGTGCCAGCTCGGACAGGGTACTTGAAAATGAAAAACTGTTTTTT
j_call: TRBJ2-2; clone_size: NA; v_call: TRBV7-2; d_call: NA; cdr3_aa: CASSPLLGNTGELFF; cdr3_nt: TGTGCCAGCAGCCCCCTGCTAGGTAACACCGGGGAGCTGTTTTTT
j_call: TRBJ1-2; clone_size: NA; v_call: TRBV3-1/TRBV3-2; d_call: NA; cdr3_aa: CASAQATGTVYGYTF; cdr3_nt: TGTGCCAGCGCCCAAGCTACAGGGACCGTCTATGGCTACACCTTC
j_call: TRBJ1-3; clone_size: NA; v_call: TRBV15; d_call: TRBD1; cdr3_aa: CATSPTGGRNTIYF; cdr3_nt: TGTGCCACCAGCCCCACAGGGGGGCGAAACACCATATATTTT
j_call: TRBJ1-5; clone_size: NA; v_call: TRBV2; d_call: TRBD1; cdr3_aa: CASSRTGENQPQHF; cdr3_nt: TGTGCCAGCAGCCGGACAGGGGAAAATCAGCCCCAGCATTTT
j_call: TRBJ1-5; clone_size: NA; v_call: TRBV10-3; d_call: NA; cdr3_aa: CAITGGQGQPQHF; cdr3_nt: TGTGCCATCACCGGGGGTCAGGGCCAGCCCCAGCATTTT
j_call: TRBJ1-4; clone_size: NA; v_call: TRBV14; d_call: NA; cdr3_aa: CASSQSQGFSEKLFF; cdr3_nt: TGTGCCAGCAGCCAAAGTCAGGGGTTTAGTGAAAAACTGTTTTTT
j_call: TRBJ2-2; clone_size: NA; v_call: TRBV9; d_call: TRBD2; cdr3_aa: CASSQGISGGAANTGELFF; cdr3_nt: TGTGCCAGCAGCCAAGGAATTAGCGGGGGGGCAGCGAACACCGGGGAGCTGTTTTTT
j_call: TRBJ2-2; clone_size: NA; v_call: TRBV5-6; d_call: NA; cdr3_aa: CASGMEPTGELFF; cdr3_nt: TGTGCCAGCGGTATGGAGCCCACCGGGGAGCTGTTTTTT
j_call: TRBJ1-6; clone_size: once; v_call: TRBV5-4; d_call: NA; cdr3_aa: CASSYGGNSPLHF; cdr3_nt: TGTGCCAGCAGCTATGGGGGGAATTCACCCCTCCACTTT
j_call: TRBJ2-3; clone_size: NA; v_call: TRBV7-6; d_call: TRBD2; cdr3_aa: CASSLLAGGLTDTQYF; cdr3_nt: TGTGCCAGCAGCTTACTAGCGGGGGGGCTCACAGATACGCAGTATTTT
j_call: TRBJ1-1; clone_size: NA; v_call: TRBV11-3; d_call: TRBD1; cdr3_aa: CASSLVGQGYTEAFF; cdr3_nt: TGTGCCAGCAGCTTAGTGGGACAGGGCTACACTGAAGCTTTCTTT
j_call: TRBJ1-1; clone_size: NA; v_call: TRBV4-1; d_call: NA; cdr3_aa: CASSQEVRDTEAFF; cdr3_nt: TGCGCCAGCAGCCAAGAGGTCAGGGACACTGAAGCTTTCTTT
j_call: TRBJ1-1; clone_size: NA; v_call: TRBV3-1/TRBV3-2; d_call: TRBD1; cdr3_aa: CASSPRQGGTEAFF; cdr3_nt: TGTGCCAGCAGCCCGAGACAGGGGGGGACTGAAGCTTTCTTT
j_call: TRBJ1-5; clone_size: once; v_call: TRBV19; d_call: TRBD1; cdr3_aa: CASSAVVGQGTLFGNQPQHF; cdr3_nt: TGTGCCAGTAGTGCCGTGGTGGGACAGGGGACCCTTTTTGGAAATCAGCCCCAGCATTTT
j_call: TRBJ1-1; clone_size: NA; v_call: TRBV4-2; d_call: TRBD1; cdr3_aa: CASSQVQGGNTEAFF; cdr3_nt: TGTGCCAGCAGCCAGGTTCAGGGGGGGAACACTGAAGCTTTCTTT